The table lists the clone carrying this T cell receptor (beta chain) with a few counts. What it recognizes is unknown. The junction departs from germline at one end; a sequencing error may be responsible. This sample stems from a study of early T cells in non-severe SARS-CoV-2 infection. The study, taken as a whole, reports: VDJdb matching, biased toward anti-spike CD8 responses, missed private and CD4 specificities.

Unique molecular identifiers were affixed to single, distinct cDNA molecules. TCRdb itself ran the 5' RACE reads through MiXCR, one entry per CDR3 protein. The repertoire includes approximately 70,000 distinct CDR3 sequences, approximately 13% of them detected once, and roughly 5% sits in the top ten. CDR3 length equals 15 residues. Germline V lookup: CDR1 SEHNR, CDR2 FQNEAQ (reference sequence). The genes are TRBV7-9 and TRBJ2-6, with D possibly TRBD1 on 5 matching bases. The source is an adult who was a healthcare worker with PCR-confirmed SARS-CoV-2 infection or an uninfected control (not recorded which). The sequencing sample was made of whole blood. The CDR3 region is CASSRSVSGANVQTF. The CDR3 DNA is TGTGCCAGCAGCAGATCCGTCTCTGGGGCCAACGTCCAGACTTTC.